Presented here are 13 T cell receptor beta chains from one specimen sequenced in a study of blood T cell repertoires in COVID-19. Here immunoSEQ multiplex PCR was the method, and the copy in TCRdb shows in-frame clones only, minus some. The sample gives just over 350,000 clones, approximately 86% of which show up once; roughly 7.2% is in the top ten. Sequencing used peripheral blood. The receptors stem from a woman aged 55-69 years with COVID-19, enrolled during active disease.

CDR3 loop: CASSQVSGGIGNTIYF. The CDR3 DNA sequence: TGTGCCAGCAGCCAAGTTAGTGGGGGGATTGGAAACACCATATATTTT. The chain has TRBV3-1 (or the pseudogene TRBV3-2) and TRBJ1-3, with D perhaps TRBD1 (5 bases). The germline V and J ends were trimmed by 1 base and 3 bases, with 13 bases remaining between them. Germline CDR1 is LGHDT and CDR2 is YNNKEL (reference sequence). The CDR3 runs 16 residues.

V usage is TRBV11-3 and J usage is TRBJ2-7; D is unclear. From germline, CDR1 is SGHNT and CDR2 YENEEA. V was shortened by 5 bases and J by 2 bases, with 7 bases between the two germline ends. CDR3 size: 12 residues. This chain's CDR3 is CASSATAYEQYF. The CDR3 bases are TGTGCCAGCAGCGCAACGGCCTACGAGCAGTACTTC.

Here the CDR3 reads CASSPSLAGGPNTDTQYF. DNA for the CDR3: TGTGCCAGCAGCCCCTCGCTAGCGGGGGGGCCGAACACAGATACGCAGTATTTT. This sequence joins TRBV9 and TRBJ2-3, with TRBD2 matching over 12 bases. From germline, CDR1 is SGDLS and CDR2 YYNGEE. J lost 2 bases, V lost 4 bases, and 11 bases had no gene match. The CDR3 is made up of 18 amino acids.

The chain employs TRBV6-5 and TRBJ1-1; TRBD1 is a possible D gene (5 bases). This CDR3 has 15 residues. Germline loops: CDR1 MNHEY, CDR2 SVGAGI. V was shortened by 2 bases and J by 7 bases, with 17 bases between the two germline ends. This CDR3 reads CASSYLSGGAHEAFF. Written as DNA, the CDR3 is TGTGCCAGCAGTTACCTCAGCGGAGGGGCCCATGAAGCTTTCTTT.

In this sample, this clone turned up once. The rearrangement joins TRBV7-3 to TRBJ1-2; TRBD1 is a possible D gene (5 bases). CDR3 length: 13 residues. V lost 4 bases, J lost 1 base, and 7 bases lay in between. Germline V gives CDR1 SGHTA, CDR2 FQGTGA. CDR3 bases: TGTGCCAGCAGCTCCGACAGTAACTATGGCTACACCTTC. Translation gives CASSSDSNYGYTF.

The CDR3 region has the DNA TGTGCCAGCAGTTACTACGGGACAGGGTTGTTATATGGCTACACCTTC. Translating it yields CASSYYGTGLLYGYTF. The rearrangement uses TRBV6-2 or TRBV6-3 and TRBJ1-2; 9 positions agree with TRBD1. V gave up 1 base and J gave up 5 bases; unmatched junction bases: 8. The CDR3 covers 16 residues. Germline values: CDR1 MNHEY, CDR2 SVGEGT.

As regards this clone: Possible read error: a much larger clone is one base away. The chain is built from TRBV29-1 and TRBJ1-2; D uncertain. Trimming shortened V by 0 bases and J by 4 bases, and 6 bases separated the two germline ends. Per the germline V gene, CDR1 is SQVTM and CDR2 is ANQGSEA. This CDR3 region has 12 residues. The CDR3 sequence is CSVEDHSYGYTF. As DNA, the CDR3 is TGCAGCGTTGAAGATCACAGCTATGGCTACACCTTC.

The chain has TRBV21-1 and TRBJ2-1; TRBD1, the table's D call, was not compared with the DNA. TRBV21-1 is tagged as a pseudogene. The CDR3 spans 17 residues. CDR3 DNA sequence: TGTGCCAGCAGCCCCCAGGGCCACGGATCTTGCTACAATGAGCAGTTCTTC. Translated: CASSPQGHGSCYNEQFF.

Comments on this clone: Other DNA sequences from this sample encode an identical CDR3 as well. The chain uses TRBV7-3 and TRBJ1-1; D unclear. V was cut by 5 bases and J by 1 base, with 8 bases left in between. The CDR3 covers 13 residues. Germline V gene lookup returns CDR1 SGHTA and CDR2 FQGTGA. CDR3 nucleotide sequence: TGTGCCAGCAGCCGTACCGGGAACACTGAAGCTTTCTTT. It specifies CASSRTGNTEAFF. The variable domain in full, completed from reference TRBV7-3 and TRBJ1-1, reads GAGVSQTPSNKVTEKGKYVELRCDPISGHTALYWYRQSLGQGPEFLIYFQGTGAADDSGLPNDRFFAVRPEGSVSTLKIQRTERGDSAVYLCASSRTGNTEAFFGQGTRLTVV.

The V gene is TRBV7-2, the J gene TRBJ2-7; 11 nucleotides agree with TRBD2. V was clipped by 1 base and J by 7 bases; unmatched bases: 6. The germline V gene has CDR1 SGHTA and CDR2 FQGNSA. The length of the CDR3 is 15 residues. The DNA for the CDR3 is TGTGCCAGCAGCTTAGGGTTAGCGGGGGGGAGGGAGCAGTACTTC. Its translation: CASSLGLAGGREQYF.

CDR3 residues: CASSWGQGGTGELFF. CDR3 coding DNA: TGTGCCAGCAGTTGGGGACAGGGGGGCACCGGGGAGCTGTTTTTT. The chain is built from TRBV27 and TRBJ2-2, with 11 bases matching TRBD1. Germline CDR1 MNHEY, CDR2 SMNVEV (reference sequence). The CDR3 spans 15 residues. Trimming cost V 4 bases and J 4 bases; bases outside gene matches: 2.

The genes are TRBV7-9 and TRBJ2-5; D perhaps matches TRBD1 (6 bases). Germline CDR1 reads SEHNR; CDR2 reads FQNEAQ (reference sequence). CDR3 length: 14 residues. Between the trimmed V and J ends, which lost 2 bases and 0 bases, there was a span of 7 bases. Here the CDR3 reads CASSLRQDQETQYF. The CDR3 coding sequence is TGTGCCAGCAGCTTACGACAGGACCAAGAGACCCAGTACTTC. The variable domain in full, with the rest retrieved from reference TRBV7-9 and TRBJ2-5, is DTGVSQNPRHKITKRGQNVTFRCDPISEHNRLYWYRQTLGQGPEFLTYFQNEAQLEKSRLLSDRFSAERPKGSFSTLEIQRTEQGDSAMYLCASSLRQDQETQYFGPGTRLLVL.

The chain couples TRBV7-3 to TRBJ2-1; the D gene is possibly TRBD1 (6 bases). CDR3 size: 13 residues. The V gene lost 2 bases and the J gene lost 4 bases, with 6 bases spanning the gap. CDR1 and CDR2 from the germline V gene are SGHTA and FQGTGA. CDR3: CASSLQGYNEQFF. CDR3 nucleotides: TGTGCCAGCAGCTTACAGGGGTACAATGAGCAGTTCTTC.